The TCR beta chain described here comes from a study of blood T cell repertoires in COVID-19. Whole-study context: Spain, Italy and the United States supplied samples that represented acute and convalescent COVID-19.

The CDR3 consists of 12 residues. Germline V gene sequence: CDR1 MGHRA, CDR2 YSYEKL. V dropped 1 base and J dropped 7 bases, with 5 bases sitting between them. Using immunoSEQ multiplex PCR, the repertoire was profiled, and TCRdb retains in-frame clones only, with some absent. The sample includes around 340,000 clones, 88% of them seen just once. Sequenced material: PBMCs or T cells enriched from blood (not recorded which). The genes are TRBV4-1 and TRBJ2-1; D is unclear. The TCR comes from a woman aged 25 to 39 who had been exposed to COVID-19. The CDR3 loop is CASSQVVNEQFF. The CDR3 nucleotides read TGCGCCAGCAGCCAAGTTGTAAATGAGCAGTTCTTC.